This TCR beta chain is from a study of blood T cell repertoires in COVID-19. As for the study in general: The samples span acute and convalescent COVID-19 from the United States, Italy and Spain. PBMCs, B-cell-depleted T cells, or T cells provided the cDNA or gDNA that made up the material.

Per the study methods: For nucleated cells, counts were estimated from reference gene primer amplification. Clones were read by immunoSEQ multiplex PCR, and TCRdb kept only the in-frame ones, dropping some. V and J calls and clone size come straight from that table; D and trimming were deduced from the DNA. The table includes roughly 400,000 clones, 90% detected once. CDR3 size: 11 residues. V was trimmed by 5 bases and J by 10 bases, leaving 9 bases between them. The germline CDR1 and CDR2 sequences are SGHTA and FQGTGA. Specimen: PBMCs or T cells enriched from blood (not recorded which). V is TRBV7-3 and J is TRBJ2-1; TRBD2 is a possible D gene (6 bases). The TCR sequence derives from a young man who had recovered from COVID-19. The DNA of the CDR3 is TGTGCCAGCAGCCTAAGCGGGGAGCAGTTCTTC. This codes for CASSLSGEQFF.